This TCR beta chain was identified in a study of T-cell reconstitution after alpha-beta-depleted transplantation in children. V was cut by 5 bases and J by 4 bases, with 17 bases left in between. This CDR3 spans 15 amino acids. Germline CDR1 and CDR2: LGHNA and YNFKEQ. Using unique molecular identifiers, the investigators prepared the TCRbeta library. TCRdb fed the PCR reads into MiXCR, producing one record per CDR3 protein. The sample records roughly 610,000 distinct CDR3 sequences, more than 9% being singletons. The V call is TRBV4-2, the J call TRBJ2-5; D may be TRBD2 (6 bases). The receptor comes from a human donor who donated a stem cell graft to a child with acute myeloid leukemia. The sample was PBMCs from the stem cell graft donor, taken from the stem cell graft. The CDR3 reads CASSVPRQGGETQYF. As DNA, the CDR3 is TGTGCCAGCAGCGTCCCCCGGCAGGGAGGAGAGACCCAGTACTTC.